Given below is one T cell receptor (beta chain) in context. The data were obtained in a study of control samples from healthy donors and cancer patients. Germline CDR1 and CDR2: MGHRA and YSYEKL. The CDR3 contains 20 residues. V was shortened by 4 bases and J by 5 bases, with 29 bases between the two germline ends. The protocol was immunoSEQ multiplex PCR, while the TCRdb copy is restricted to in-frame clones and leaves out a portion. Of approximately 100,000 clones in the sample, about nine tenths were seen once. This sequence was found in a human donor in good health. The donor label of this sample is uncertain. J is TRBJ1-4 and V is TRBV4-1, with a weak D call TRBD1 (6 bases). The sequenced sample was blood. DNA for the CDR3: TGCGCCAGCAGCCGATCCGTCTCGGAGGGGGTCGGAGACCTAAATGAAAAACTGTTTTTT. This encodes CASSRSVSEGVGDLNEKLFF.